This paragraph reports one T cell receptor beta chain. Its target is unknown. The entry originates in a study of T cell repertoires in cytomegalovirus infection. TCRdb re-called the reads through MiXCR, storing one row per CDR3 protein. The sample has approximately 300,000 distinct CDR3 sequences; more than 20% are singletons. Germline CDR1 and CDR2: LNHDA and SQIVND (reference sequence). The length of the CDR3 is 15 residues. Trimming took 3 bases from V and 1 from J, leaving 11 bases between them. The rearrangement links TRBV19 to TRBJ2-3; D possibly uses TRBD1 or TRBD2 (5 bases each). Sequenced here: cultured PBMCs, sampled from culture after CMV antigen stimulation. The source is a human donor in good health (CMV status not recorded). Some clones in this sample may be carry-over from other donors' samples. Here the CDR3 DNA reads TGTGCCAGTAGTATCCGGGGCATCGGCACAGATACGCAGTATTTT. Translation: CASSIRGIGTDTQYF.